The rows below give T cell receptor beta chains drawn from one sample of a study of CD8 T cells in Susac syndrome. In TCRdb, the immunoSEQ multiplex PCR reads were re-called with MiXCR into one record per CDR3 protein. In the table there are roughly 130,000 distinct CDR3 sequences, about 93% of which are singletons. Sequencing was done on a sample of CD8+ T cells from PBMCs. The receptors shown here come from a human donor with Susac syndrome. Both conserved end residues are part of each CDR3. Fields, in order: V gene, J gene, clone size, D gene, CDR3 DNA, CDR3 protein. The D gene is left open where the match is weak. Rows give clone size only sometimes, using once, few, many, or a class for an expanded clone.

TRBV24-1,TRBJ2-3,-,-,TGTGCCACCAGTGACACAGGGAGCACAGATACGCAGTATTTT,CATSDTGSTDTQYF
TRBV19,TRBJ2-7,-,-,TGTGCCAGTAGTATCGGCCAGGGGGGCACCTACGAGCAGTACTTC,CASSIGQGGTYEQYF
TRBV6-4,TRBJ2-7,-,TRBD1,TGTGCCAGCAGTCCGGGACAGGGGTCCGACGAGCAGTACTTC,CASSPGQGSDEQYF
TRBV5-1,TRBJ2-1,-,-,TGCGCCAGCAGCTGGGGCTACGGGGAGAGCTCCTACAATGAGCAGTTCTTC,CASSWGYGESSYNEQFF
TRBV20-1,TRBJ2-7,-,-,TGCAGTGCTAAAGACAGGAACCTCTACGAGCAGTACTTC,CSAKDRNLYEQYF
TRBV5-1,TRBJ2-3,-,TRBD2,TGCGCCAGCAGCTTGGAGGATCGGGAGGTAGATACGCAGTATTTT,CASSLEDREVDTQYF
TRBV30,TRBJ1-4,-,-,TGTGCCTGGAGCGAAGGGAATGGGGTTGTCAGTGAAAAACTGTTTTTT,CAWSEGNGVVSEKLFF
TRBV20-1,TRBJ2-3,once,TRBD2,TGCAGTGCCAACTTAGCGGGGACTAGCACAGATACGCAGTATTTT,CSANLAGTSTDTQYF
TRBV9,TRBJ2-7,-,-,TGTGCCAGCAGCCCTATGACGACAGAACTTCGGGGGCAGTACTTC,CASSPMTTELRGQYF
TRBV13,TRBJ2-1,-,TRBD1,TGTGCCAGCAGTACGACAGGGGGCGGTGAGCAGTTCTTC,CASSTTGGGEQFF
TRBV21-1,TRBJ1-5,-,-,TGTGCCAGCAGCAGAAAGGCGAACCAGTCGGAGCCCCAGCATTTT,CASSRKANQSEPQHF
TRBV29-1,TRBJ1-2,-,-,TGCAGCGCTGTTGGGGCGGGCTCCTTCTATGGCTACACCTTC,CSAVGAGSFYGYTF
TRBV3-1,TRBJ2-3,-,-,TGTGCCAGCAGCCCTCGGGACATTGTCGGGGATACGCAGTATTTT,CASSPRDIVGDTQYF
TRBV3-1,TRBJ2-3,-,TRBD2,TGTGCCAGCAGCCAACCCGGTTTTAGCGGGATCACAGATACGCAGTATTTT,CASSQPGFSGITDTQYF
TRBV7-2,TRBJ1-2,-,TRBD1,TGTGCCAGCAGCTTAGACCTGGTGGACAGGGTCTATGGCTACACCTTC,CASSLDLVDRVYGYTF
TRBV11-2,TRBJ2-1,once,TRBD2,TGTGCCAGTCAGCGGGGGGGCTTTGAGCAGTTCTTC,CASQRGGFEQFF
TRBV20-1,TRBJ2-1,-,-,TGCAGTGCTAGAGTTCGGGGTGTGAGGAATGAGCAGTTCTTC,CSARVRGVRNEQFF
TRBV6-5,TRBJ2-1,-,TRBD1,TGTGCCAGCAGTTACTCTGGCCAGGGGGAGTTCTTC,CASSYSGQGEFF
TRBV5-6,TRBJ2-3,-,-,TGTGCCAGCAGCCATCAGGACTGGGGGGAGGATTTT,CASSHQDWGEDF
TRBV27,TRBJ1-2,-,-,TGTGCCAGCAGTTTAATAGGGGAAGGTATCTATGGCTACACCTTC,CASSLIGEGIYGYTF
TRBV30,TRBJ2-1,once,-,TGTGCCTGGAGTGTATTCTCATCGGGTGGGGGGCGGTGGAATGAGCAGTTCTTC,CAWSVFSSGGGRWNEQFF
TRBV12-3/TRBV12-4,TRBJ2-5,-,-,TGTGCCAGCCGGGCCACCGGGCCCCAGTACTTC,CASRATGPQYF
TRBV29-1,TRBJ1-1,-,-,TGCAGCGTTGATCCAGGGACCACTGAAGCTTTCTTT,CSVDPGTTEAFF
TRBV4-3,TRBJ1-6,-,-,TGCGCCAGCAGCCACCTATCCGGGGGGGCGAGTTCACCCCTCCACTTT,CASSHLSGGASSPLHF
TRBV6-5,TRBJ2-2,-,-,TGTGCCAGCACGCTAGGGACGAACACCGGGGAGCTGTTTTTT,CASTLGTNTGELFF
TRBV4-2,TRBJ2-1,-,TRBD1,TGTGCCAGCAGCCGCACAGGGGGGGAGCAGTTCTTC,CASSRTGGEQFF
TRBV6-6,TRBJ1-2,-,TRBD1,TGTGCCAGCAGTGGGACAGCGGGCTATGGCTACACCTTC,CASSGTAGYGYTF
TRBV5-1,TRBJ1-1,-,TRBD1,TGCGCCAGCAGCAGCTTGGACAGGGTAACTGAAGCTTTCTTT,CASSSLDRVTEAFF
TRBV27,TRBJ1-2,-,-,TGTGCCAGCAGTTTATCGACGGGGAGCTATGGCTACACCTTC,CASSLSTGSYGYTF
TRBV9,TRBJ2-7,-,TRBD1,TGTGCCAGCAGCGTAGCAGGGGGAGAGTACGAGCAGTACTTC,CASSVAGGEYEQYF
TRBV6-2/TRBV6-3,TRBJ2-3,-,-,TGTGCCAGCAGTTACTGGGGCGGGAGCACAGATACGCAGTATTTT,CASSYWGGSTDTQYF